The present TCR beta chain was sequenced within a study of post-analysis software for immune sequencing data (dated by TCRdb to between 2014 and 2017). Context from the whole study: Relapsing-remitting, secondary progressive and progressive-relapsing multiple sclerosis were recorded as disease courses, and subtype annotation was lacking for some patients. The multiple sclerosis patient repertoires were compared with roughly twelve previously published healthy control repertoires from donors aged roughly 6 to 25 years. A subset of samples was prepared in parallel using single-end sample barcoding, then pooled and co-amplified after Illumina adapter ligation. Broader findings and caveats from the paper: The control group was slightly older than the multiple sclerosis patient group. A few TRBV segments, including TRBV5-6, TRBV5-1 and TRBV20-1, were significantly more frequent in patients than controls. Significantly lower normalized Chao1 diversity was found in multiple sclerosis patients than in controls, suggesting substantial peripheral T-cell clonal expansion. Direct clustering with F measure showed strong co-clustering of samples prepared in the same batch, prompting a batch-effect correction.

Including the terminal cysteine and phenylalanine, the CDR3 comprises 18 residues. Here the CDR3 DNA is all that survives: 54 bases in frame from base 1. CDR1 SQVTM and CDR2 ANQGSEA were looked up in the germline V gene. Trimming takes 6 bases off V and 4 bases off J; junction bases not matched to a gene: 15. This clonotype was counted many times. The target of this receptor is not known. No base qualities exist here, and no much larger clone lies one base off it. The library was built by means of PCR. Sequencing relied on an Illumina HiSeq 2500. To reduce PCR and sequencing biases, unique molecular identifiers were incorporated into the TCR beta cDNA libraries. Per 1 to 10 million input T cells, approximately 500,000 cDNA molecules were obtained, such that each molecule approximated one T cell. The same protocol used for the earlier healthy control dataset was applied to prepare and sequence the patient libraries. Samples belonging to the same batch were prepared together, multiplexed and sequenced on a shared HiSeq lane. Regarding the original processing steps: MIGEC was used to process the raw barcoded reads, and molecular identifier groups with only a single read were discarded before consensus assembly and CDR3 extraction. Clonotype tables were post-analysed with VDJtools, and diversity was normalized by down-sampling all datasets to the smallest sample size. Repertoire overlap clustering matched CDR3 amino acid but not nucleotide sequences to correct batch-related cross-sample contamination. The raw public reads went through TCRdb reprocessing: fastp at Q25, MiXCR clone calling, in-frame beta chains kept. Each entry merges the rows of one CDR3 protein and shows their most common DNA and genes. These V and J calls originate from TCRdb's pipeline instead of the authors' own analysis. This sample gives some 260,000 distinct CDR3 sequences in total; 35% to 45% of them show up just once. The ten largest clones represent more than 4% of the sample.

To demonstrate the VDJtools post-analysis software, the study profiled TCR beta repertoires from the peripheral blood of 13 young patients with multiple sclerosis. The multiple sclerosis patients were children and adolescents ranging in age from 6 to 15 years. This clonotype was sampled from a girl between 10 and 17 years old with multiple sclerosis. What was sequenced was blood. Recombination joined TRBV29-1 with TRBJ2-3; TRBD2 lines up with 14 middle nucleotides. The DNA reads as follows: TGCAGCGTAAAGGGACTAGCGGGAGTAAGAAAAGTTTCAGATACGCAGTATTTT. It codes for CSVKGLAGVRKVSDTQYF.